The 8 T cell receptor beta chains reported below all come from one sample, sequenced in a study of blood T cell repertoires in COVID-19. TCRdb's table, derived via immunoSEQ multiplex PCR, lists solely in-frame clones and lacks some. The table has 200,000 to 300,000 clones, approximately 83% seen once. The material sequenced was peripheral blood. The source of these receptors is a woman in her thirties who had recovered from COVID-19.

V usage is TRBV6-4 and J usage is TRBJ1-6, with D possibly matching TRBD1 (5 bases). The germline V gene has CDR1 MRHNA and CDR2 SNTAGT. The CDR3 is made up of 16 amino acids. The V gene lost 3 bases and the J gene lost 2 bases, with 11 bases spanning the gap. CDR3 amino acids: CASSEEGMAYNSPLHF. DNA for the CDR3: TGTGCCAGCAGTGAGGAGGGGATGGCCTATAATTCACCCCTCCACTTT.

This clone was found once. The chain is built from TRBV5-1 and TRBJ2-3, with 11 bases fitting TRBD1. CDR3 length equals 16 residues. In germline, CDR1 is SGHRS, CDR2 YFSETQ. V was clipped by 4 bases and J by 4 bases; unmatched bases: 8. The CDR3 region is CASSQGQGARPDTQYF. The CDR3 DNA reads TGCGCCAGCAGCCAAGGACAGGGGGCGCGTCCAGATACGCAGTATTTT.

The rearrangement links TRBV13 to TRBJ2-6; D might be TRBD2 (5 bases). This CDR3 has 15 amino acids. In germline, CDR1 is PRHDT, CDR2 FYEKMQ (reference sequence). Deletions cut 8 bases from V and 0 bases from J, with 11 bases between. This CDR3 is CASRQGSSGANVLTF. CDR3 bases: TGTGCCAGCCGACAAGGGAGCTCTGGGGCCAACGTCCTGACTTTC.

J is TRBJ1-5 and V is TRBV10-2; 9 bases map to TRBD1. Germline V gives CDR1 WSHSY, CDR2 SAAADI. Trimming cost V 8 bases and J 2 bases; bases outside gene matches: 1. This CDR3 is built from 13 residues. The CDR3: CASWTGGNQPQHF. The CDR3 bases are TGCGCCAGCTGGACAGGGGGCAATCAGCCCCAGCATTTT.

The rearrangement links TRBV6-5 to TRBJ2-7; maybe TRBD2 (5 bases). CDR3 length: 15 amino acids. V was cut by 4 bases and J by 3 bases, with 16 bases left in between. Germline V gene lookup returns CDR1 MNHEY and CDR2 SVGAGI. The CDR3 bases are TGTGCCAGCAGTTCGACCGGGAACAGCCTCTACGAGCAGTACTTC. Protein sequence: CASSSTGNSLYEQYF.

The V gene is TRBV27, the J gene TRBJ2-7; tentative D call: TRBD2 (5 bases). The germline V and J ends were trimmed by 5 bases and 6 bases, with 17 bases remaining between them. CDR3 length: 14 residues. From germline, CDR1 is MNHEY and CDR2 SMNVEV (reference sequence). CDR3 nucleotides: TGTGCCAGCAGTGCGATCGGGGTGGAAAGCGAGCAGTACTTC. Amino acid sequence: CASSAIGVESEQYF.

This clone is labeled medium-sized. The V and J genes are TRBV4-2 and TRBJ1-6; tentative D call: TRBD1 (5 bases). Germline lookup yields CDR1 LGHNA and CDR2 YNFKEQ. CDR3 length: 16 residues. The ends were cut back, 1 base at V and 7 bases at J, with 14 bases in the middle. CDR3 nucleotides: TGTGCCAGCAGCCAAGCCCCTGCGGGGGGGAATTCACCCCTCCACTTT. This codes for CASSQAPAGGNSPLHF.

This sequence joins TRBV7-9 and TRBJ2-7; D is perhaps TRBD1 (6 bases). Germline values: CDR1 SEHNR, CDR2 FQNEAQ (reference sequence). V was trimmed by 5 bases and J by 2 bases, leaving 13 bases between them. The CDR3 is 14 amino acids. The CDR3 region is CASSPWTAPYEQYF. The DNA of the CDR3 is TGTGCCAGCAGCCCCTGGACAGCACCCTACGAGCAGTACTTC.